These 9 T cell receptor beta chains came from one sample sequenced in a study of cytomegalovirus exposure and HLA in healthy donors. The study ran its PCR with 60 Vbeta and 13 Jbeta primers. Libraries were prepared by immunoSEQ multiplex PCR; TCRdb keeps only in-frame clonotypes and omits some of them. This table has 150,000 to 200,000 clones, around 83% appearing once. Material: PBMCs. The receptors were sampled from a man aged 40-49 years in good health and CMV-seropositive.

The chain couples TRBV7-3 to TRBJ1-1, with TRBD1 identical over 9 bases. The J segment lost 3 bases and the V segment lost 5 bases, leaving 7 bases of the junction unmatched. The CDR3 has 15 residues. Germline lookup yields CDR1 SGHTA and CDR2 FQGTGA. CDR3 loop: CASSPTGGWDTEAFF. The CDR3 nucleotides read TGTGCCAGCAGCCCAACAGGGGGCTGGGACACTGAAGCTTTCTTT.

This clone appeared a single time. The chain carries TRBV11-3 and TRBJ2-2; D is ambiguous. CDR3 length: 13 amino acids. V was shortened by 5 bases and J by 1 base, with 5 bases between the two germline ends. In germline, CDR1 is SGHNT, CDR2 YENEEA. The CDR3 region has the DNA TGTGCCAGCAGCAAGCTGAACACCGGGGAGCTGTTTTTT. It translates to CASSKLNTGELFF.

This chain links TRBV9 with TRBJ2-1; 8 bases are a match to TRBD2. The junction had 3 bases not matched to a gene; V was cut back by 2 bases and J by 5 bases. Germline-derived CDR1 and CDR2 are SGDLS and YYNGEE. CDR3 length: 14 residues. The CDR3 nucleotides read TGTGCCAGCAGCGTCAGCGGGAGTGACAATGAGCAGTTCTTC. Translating it yields CASSVSGSDNEQFF.

This clone appeared a few times. The CDR3 DNA reads TGCAGCGTTGAAAAGGACCGGGACAGGGTTTTCTTT. It specifies CSVEKDRDRVFF. The chain combines TRBV29-1 with TRBJ1-1; the match to TRBD1 covers 9 bases. J was trimmed by 13 bases and V by 2 bases; bases with no gene match: 8. The CDR3 is 12 amino acids. Germline loops: CDR1 SQVTM, CDR2 ANQGSEA.

The J gene is TRBJ2-1, the V gene TRBV27; 15 bases are a match to TRBD2. The ends lost 2 bases at V and 4 bases at J; junction bases unmatched: 3. This CDR3 is built from 17 residues. Germline assignment: CDR1 MNHEY and CDR2 SMNVEV (reference sequence). The DNA for the CDR3 is TGTGCCAGCAGTTTAAGGACTAGCGGGAGGGTTTACAATGAGCAGTTCTTC. This translates into CASSLRTSGRVYNEQFF.

V gene TRBV9 combines with J gene TRBJ1-1, with 10 bases matching TRBD1. Germline-derived CDR1 and CDR2 are SGDLS and YYNGEE. V gave up 3 bases and J gave up 0 bases; unmatched junction bases: 2. CDR3 size: 15 residues. CDR3 residues: CASSGDRGLNTEAFF. CDR3 coding DNA: TGTGCCAGCAGCGGCGACAGGGGGCTGAACACTGAAGCTTTCTTT. The whole variable domain, filled in from reference TRBV9 and TRBJ1-1, reads DSGVTQTPKHLITATGQRVTLRCSPRSGDLSVYWYQQSLDQGLQFLIQYYNGEERAKGNILERFSAQQFPDLHSELNLSSLELGDSALYFCASSGDRGLNTEAFFGQGTRLTVV.

As regards this clone: Germline and junction disagree at one end, which may indicate a read error. The CDR3 here is CASRSTGGLSHF. CDR3 nucleotides: TGTGCCAGCAGGTCGACAGGGGGACTTAGTCACTTC. The rearrangement joins TRBV6-5 to TRBJ2-4; TRBD1 agrees at 9 bases. CDR3 length equals 12 residues. Germline V gene lookup returns CDR1 MNHEY and CDR2 SVGAGI.

The J gene is TRBJ2-3, the V gene TRBV7-2; D perhaps matches TRBD1 (5 bases). The CDR3 totals 12 residues. From germline, CDR1 is SGHTA and CDR2 FQGNSA. Deletions cut 5 bases from V and 6 bases from J, with 9 bases between. CDR3 loop: CASSQGGDTQYF. In nucleotides, the CDR3 is TGTGCCAGCAGCCAGGGTGGGGATACGCAGTATTTT.

This chain connects TRBV7-8 to TRBJ1-4; possible D gene TRBD1, 5 bases. The V and J ends lost 5 bases and 6 bases respectively, with 13 bases between them. Per the germline V gene, CDR1 is SGHVS and CDR2 is FQNEAQ. The CDR3 consists of 14 residues. The CDR3 DNA follows: TGTGCCAGCAGCCTACGGACATTTGATGAAAAACTGTTTTTT. Protein: CASSLRTFDEKLFF. Complete variable domain (other parts from reference TRBV7-8 and TRBJ1-4): GAGVSQSPRYKVAKRGQDVALRCDPISGHVSLFWYQQALGQGPEFLTYFQNEAQLDKSGLPSDRFFAERPEGSVSTLKIQRTQQEDSAVYLCASSLRTFDEKLFFGSGTQLSVL.